The clone carrying this T cell receptor beta chain has at least ten counts. Its antigen is unknown. These data come from a study of T cells after yellow fever vaccination. Points from the study as a whole: Sorted repertoires could include abundant contaminating clonotypes from bulk cells.

This CDR3 is built from 12 residues. Germline-derived CDR1 and CDR2 are MDHEN and SYDVKM. V lost 2 bases and J 8 bases, leaving 7 bases between the germline ends. Conversion of TCR transcripts into cDNA relied on 5'RACE template switching, which added a universal primer site and UMIs. One entry per CDR3 protein results from TCRdb running MiXCR on the 5' RACE reads. In the table there are more than 55,000 distinct CDR3 sequences, about 7% of which are singletons. The sequence derives from a young man who received the YFV17D yellow fever vaccine. Sequences were derived from CD8+ T cells sorted from PBMCs, sampled 15 days after the yellow fever booster vaccination. This chain uses TRBV28 with TRBJ2-1; D unclear. CDR3 DNA sequence: TGTGCCAGCAGTTTAGACATTGATGAGCAGTTCTTC. Its translation: CASSLDIDEQFF.